Below, 2 T cell receptor beta chains from the same sample are listed, as sequenced in a study of identical twins. Using its own MiXCR run on the 5' RACE reads, TCRdb lists one record per CDR3 protein. The sample has around 1.7 million distinct CDR3 sequences; under 35% are singletons. The specimen sequenced was cord blood. The receptors were gathered from a newborn girl in good health.

DNA for the CDR3: TGCAGTGCTACCCCCGGGACAGGGGGTGACGTTGAAAAACTGTTTTTT. As protein: CSATPGTGGDVEKLFF. The J gene is TRBJ1-4, the V gene TRBV20-1, with 11 bases matching TRBD1. With V trimmed by 4 bases and J by 7 bases, 11 bases remained unmatched. Germline V gene sequence: CDR1 DFQATT, CDR2 SNEGSKA (reference sequence). The CDR3 has 16 residues.

This clonotype occurred a few times. The rearrangement links TRBV21-1 to TRBJ2-6. TRBV21-1 is described as a pseudogene. CDR3 length equals 14 residues. For the CDR3, the DNA is TGTGCCAGCAGACCTTTCTCTGGGGCCAACGTCCTGACTTTC. Translating gives CASRPFSGANVLTF.